This TCR beta chain was identified during a study of spatial heterogeneity in lung cancer. Study background: More beta-chain than alpha-chain sequences were consistently detected. Findings and caveats of the study: How many expanded intratumoral alpha and beta TCRs were present tracked the tumor mutation count, which was a count of nonsynonymous mutations. Sequencing reached an estimated coverage of tumor T cells that was only around 6.6% for alpha chains and roughly 12% for beta chains.

Individual TCR cDNA molecules each bore their own unique molecular identifier. One entry per CDR3 protein, called by TCRdb with MiXCR from the 5' RACE reads. The sample holds several thousand distinct CDR3 sequences; around 8.1% are singletons and the top ten take roughly a third. The time point was: sample taken at primary tumor resection. Unsorted whole RNA from tumor, nontumor lung or frozen PBMC underwent sequencing. This clonotype is medium-sized. Its specificity is not known. The CDR3 consists of 12 residues. V lost 1 base and J 10 bases, leaving 10 bases between the germline ends. The V gene's germline CDR1 is SNHLY and CDR2 FYNNEI.

The chain carries TRBV2 and TRBJ1-2, with D hard to call. The material sequenced was lung tumor tissue, taken at surgery. This clonotype originated in a female donor with early-stage non-small cell lung cancer. CDR3 amino acids: CASSEDSPPYTF. The CDR3 DNA follows: TGTGCCAGCAGTGAAGATAGTCCCCCCTACACCTTC. The full variable domain, rest sourced from reference TRBV2 and TRBJ1-2, is EPEVTQTPSHQVTQMGQEVILRCVPISNHLYFYWYRQILGQKVEFLVSFYNNEISEKSEIFDDQFSVERPDGSNFTLKIRSTKLEDSAMYFCASSEDSPPYTFGSGTRLTVV.